Shown below are 16 T cell receptor beta chains from a single sample sequenced in a study of patients and donors after allogeneic stem cell transplantation. TCRdb analysed the RT-PCR reads with MiXCR anew, one entry per CDR3 protein. The sample contains about a million distinct CDR3 sequences, about 20% of which appear only once. The sequencing sample was made of blood, either unsorted or a sorted T cell fraction (not recorded which). The source of these receptors is a human donor who was either an allogeneic HSCT recipient or a stem cell or donor lymphocyte infusion donor (not recorded which). It is not recorded whose cells these are; they may come from a transplant donor.

This clonotype showed up many times. The rearrangement links TRBV7-8 to TRBJ1-1, with 8 bases identical to TRBD1. Germline loops: CDR1 SGHVS, CDR2 FQNEAQ. Trimming cost V 3 bases and J 0 bases; bases outside gene matches: 6. This CDR3 has 16 amino acids. CDR3 coding DNA: TGTGCCAGCAGCTTTCTGACAGGGGTGCTGAACACTGAAGCTTTCTTT. Translated, it gives CASSFLTGVLNTEAFF.

This clonotype was counted a single time. J is TRBJ2-3 and V is TRBV7-2; 8 nucleotides agree with TRBD2. The CDR3 covers 16 residues. Germline-derived CDR1 and CDR2 are SGHTA and FQGNSA. Unmatched junction bases numbered 8, after V lost 1 base and J lost 5 bases. DNA for the CDR3: TGTGCCAGCAGCTTAGGTCGGGGGGGCCGGGGAGATACGCAGTATTTT. This codes for CASSLGRGGRGDTQYF.

This clonotype has just a few counts. The chain employs TRBV20-1 and TRBJ2-6, with unresolved D. The CDR3 is 16 residues long. Germline V gene sequence: CDR1 DFQATT, CDR2 SNEGSKA (reference sequence). Trimming removed 3 bases from V and 3 bases from J, with 15 bases in between. The CDR3 DNA is TGCAGTGCTAGCAAGGAGCCCCCGGGTGGGGCCAACGTCCTGACTTTC. The encoded protein is CSASKEPPGGANVLTF.

This clonotype was found a few times. This chain uses TRBV6-1 with TRBJ2-6, with 9 nucleotides matching TRBD1. The germline V gene has CDR1 MNHNS and CDR2 SASEGT. V dropped 10 bases and J dropped 0; count of bases not matched to a gene: 4. The CDR3 is 15 residues long. CDR3 protein: CATRDRASGANVLTF. For the CDR3, the DNA is TGTGCCACCCGGGACAGGGCCTCTGGGGCCAACGTCCTGACTTTC.

This chain links TRBV24-1 with TRBJ2-2; 10 bases map to TRBD1. Germline lookup yields CDR1 KGHDR and CDR2 SFDVKD. With 7 bases clipped from V and 3 bases from J, the junction kept 1 base outside the gene matches. The CDR3 totals 14 residues. The DNA for the CDR3 is TGTGCCACCAGGGGACAGGGGCACACCGGGGAGCTGTTTTTT. Its translation is CATRGQGHTGELFF.

This clonotype is a singleton in its sample. V and J are TRBV7-9 and TRBJ1-4, with D perhaps matching TRBD1 (5 bases). Germline V gives CDR1 SEHNR, CDR2 FQNEAQ (reference sequence). V dropped 5 bases and J dropped 4 bases, with 17 bases sitting between them. This CDR3 has 16 residues. The CDR3 nucleotides read TGTGCCAGCAGCCTCAACCCCGGGGCCCTTAATGAAAAACTGTTTTTT. This codes for CASSLNPGALNEKLFF.

This clonotype occurred a few times. The chain uses TRBV4-2 and TRBJ2-1; perhaps D is TRBD1 or TRBD2 (5 bases each). The CDR3 length is 12 residues. CDR1 and CDR2 (germline): LGHNA, YNFKEQ. The DNA of the CDR3 is TGTGCAGCCGGGGCAAGCTACAATGAGCAGTTCTTC. Translated: CAAGASYNEQFF.

This clonotype was counted a few times. The gene calls are TRBV29-1 and TRBJ1-2, with a tentative D call TRBD1 (5 bases). Trimming left V 7 bases short and J 5 bases short, with 14 bases between. Per germline, CDR1 SQVTM and CDR2 ANQGSEA. CDR3 length equals 12 residues. This CDR3 reads CSDRDLGYGYTF. The CDR3 coding sequence is TGCAGCGACCGGGACCTAGGGTATGGCTACACCTTC.

The chain employs TRBV24-1 and TRBJ2-1; either TRBD1 or TRBD2 may fit D (5 bases each). Germline-derived CDR1 and CDR2 are KGHDR and SFDVKD. V lost 3 bases, J lost 6 bases, and 11 bases lay in between. CDR3 length: 14 residues. For the CDR3, the DNA is TGTGCCACCAGTGATCGGCGTGGGGGCAATGAGCAGTTCTTC. As protein: CATSDRRGGNEQFF.

This clonotype showed up just a few times. The V and J genes are TRBV20-1 and TRBJ2-1, with a tentative D call TRBD2 (5 bases). Germline V lookup: CDR1 DFQATT, CDR2 SNEGSKA (reference sequence). V gave up 4 bases and J gave up 0 bases, with 13 bases separating them. This CDR3 is built from 15 residues. The DNA for the CDR3 is TGCAGTGCTATCCGCGGAGAGGGCTCCTACAATGAGCAGTTCTTC. This translates into CSAIRGEGSYNEQFF.

The V gene is TRBV20-1, the J gene TRBJ2-1, with TRBD2 matching 7 bases. Unmatched junction bases numbered 14, after V lost 6 bases and J lost 12 bases. Per the germline V gene, CDR1 is DFQATT and CDR2 is SNEGSKA (reference sequence). The CDR3 runs to 13 residues. The CDR3 is CSASGLAGGRQFF. CDR3 in DNA: TGCAGTGCAAGTGGGCTAGCCGGGGGGAGGCAGTTCTTC.

This chain uses TRBV7-2 with TRBJ2-7; 9 bases match TRBD1. This CDR3 is built from 16 residues. After removal of 2 bases from V and 3 bases from J, the junction contained 8 bases not matched to a gene. Germline V gene sequence: CDR1 SGHTA, CDR2 FQGNSA. CDR3 sequence: CASSLTLTGGFYEQYF. The CDR3 DNA is TGTGCCAGCAGCTTAACACTGACAGGGGGGTTCTACGAGCAGTACTTC. The variable domain in full, completed from reference TRBV7-2 and TRBJ2-7, reads GAGVSQSPSNKVTEKGKDVELRCDPISGHTALYWYRQSLGQGLEFLIYFQGNSAPDKSGLPSDRFSAERTGGSVSTLTIQRTQQEDSAVYLCASSLTLTGGFYEQYFGPGTRLTVT.

This clonotype showed up just a few times. The rearrangement joins TRBV5-1 to TRBJ2-3; 10 nucleotides agree with TRBD1. V shed 0 bases, J shed 4 bases, and the junction held 5 bases outside the gene matches. This CDR3 is built from 16 residues. CDR1 is SGHRS and CDR2 is YFSETQ in the germline V gene. CDR3 bases: TGCGCCAGCAGCTTGGGGACAGGGGGAAGTTCAGATACGCAGTATTTT. Encoded protein: CASSLGTGGSSDTQYF.

This chain uses TRBV18 with TRBJ2-7; TRBD1 matches 10 bases. Looked up from germline, CDR1 is KGHSH and CDR2 is LQKENI. This CDR3 region has 15 residues. The J segment lost 4 bases and the V segment lost 2 bases, leaving 5 bases of the junction unmatched. The CDR3 nucleotides read TGTGCCAGCTCACCAATCGACAGGGGGCAATACGAGCAGTACTTC. Translation gives CASSPIDRGQYEQYF. Supplemented by reference TRBV18 and TRBJ2-7, the full variable domain reads NAGVMQNPRHLVRRRGQEARLRCSPMKGHSHVYWYRQLPEEGLKFMVYLQKENIIDESGMPKERFSAEFPKEGPSILRIQQVVRGDSAAYFCASSPIDRGQYEQYFGPGTRLTVT.

The rearrangement uses TRBV11-2 and TRBJ2-1; possible D gene TRBD2, 6 bases. V lost 0 bases and J lost 5, with 17 bases in between. Germline CDR1 reads SGHAT; CDR2 reads FQNNGV. The CDR3 sequence is 17 residues long. This CDR3 is CASSLDDPYRGDNEQFF. CDR3 nucleotides: TGTGCCAGCAGCTTAGACGACCCCTACCGCGGGGACAATGAGCAGTTCTTC.

The rearrangement uses TRBV20-1 and TRBJ1-1; TRBD1 is a possible D gene (5 bases). There are 13 residues in the CDR3. V dropped 6 bases and J dropped 0 bases, with 11 bases sitting between them. CDR1 is DFQATT and CDR2 is SNEGSKA in the germline V gene (reference sequence). CDR3 amino acids: CSAGGRLNTEAFF. The CDR3 DNA is TGCAGTGCCGGGGGACGTTTGAACACTGAAGCTTTCTTT.